This T cell receptor beta chain was documented in a study of cytomegalovirus exposure and HLA in healthy donors. Study information: Counted in an early data release were some 81 million unique TCRs from HLA-typed donors. Findings and caveats of the study: Because they were indistinguishable, some V segments, including TRBV6-2 and TRBV6-3, were excluded.

PCR was performed using 60 Vbeta and 13 Jbeta primers. The table came from immunoSEQ multiplex PCR; TCRdb's copy has only in-frame clones and leaves some out. This table has 100,000 to 150,000 clones, 74% appearing once. Regarding this clone: Its antigen remains unidentified.

Germline V lookup: CDR1 SGDLS, CDR2 YYNGEE. V trimming: 6 bases; J trimming: 5 bases; junction bases outside the gene matches: 4. This CDR3 region has 13 residues. The sequencing sample was made of PBMCs. The TCR was taken from a man aged 40-55 years in good health and CMV-seropositive. The J gene is TRBJ2-1, the V gene TRBV9, with 8 bases that match TRBD2. The CDR3 spells CASTAGGHNEQFF. CDR3 bases: TGTGCCAGCACGGCGGGAGGCCACAATGAGCAGTTCTTC.